Listed below are T cell receptor beta chains from one sample, sequenced in a study of T cell responses to AZD1222 COVID-19 vaccine. Clones were sequenced by immunoSEQ multiplex PCR, and TCRdb holds only the in-frame ones, with some missing. Altogether 85,000 or so clones are present, 85% to 90% being singletons, with the ten largest covering 5.6%. Sample: peripheral blood, taken 28 days after the second AZD1222 dose. These receptor sequences come from an adult who received the AZD1222 COVID-19 vaccine. Each CDR3 is given with its conserved first and last residue. The D gene is left open where the match is weak. Clone size, where shown, is once, few, many, or a class for clones that have expanded.

v_call: TRBV15; d_call: -; j_call: TRBJ1-4; clone_size: -; cdr3_aa: CATSRDRGSEKLFF; cdr3_nt: TGTGCCACCAGCAGAGATCGGGGAAGTGAAAAACTGTTTTTT
v_call: TRBV10-3; d_call: -; j_call: TRBJ1-1; clone_size: -; cdr3_aa: CAISTDVLNTEAFF; cdr3_nt: TGTGCCATCTCCACGGACGTCTTGAACACTGAAGCTTTCTTT
v_call: TRBV6-5; d_call: -; j_call: TRBJ1-4; clone_size: -; cdr3_aa: CASSYSQGGQEKLFF; cdr3_nt: TGTGCCAGCAGTTACTCCCAGGGTGGGCAAGAAAAACTGTTTTTT
v_call: TRBV9; d_call: -; j_call: TRBJ2-2; clone_size: -; cdr3_aa: CASSPRQVGELFF; cdr3_nt: TGTGCCAGCAGCCCCCGACAGGTCGGGGAGCTGTTTTTT
v_call: TRBV7-6; d_call: -; j_call: TRBJ2-3; clone_size: -; cdr3_aa: CASSLARTDTQYF; cdr3_nt: TGTGCCAGCAGCTTGGCAAGGACAGATACGCAGTATTTT
v_call: TRBV7-2; d_call: -; j_call: TRBJ2-7; clone_size: once; cdr3_aa: CASSLVTSSSYEQYF; cdr3_nt: TGTGCCAGCAGCTTAGTGACAAGCAGCTCCTACGAGCAGTACTTC
v_call: TRBV19; d_call: TRBD2; j_call: TRBJ2-1; clone_size: -; cdr3_aa: CASSGLTSGSGYEQFF; cdr3_nt: TGTGCCAGTAGTGGCCTCACTAGCGGGAGTGGATATGAGCAGTTCTTC
v_call: TRBV20-1; d_call: -; j_call: TRBJ2-7; clone_size: few; cdr3_aa: CSAPQEYEQYF; cdr3_nt: TGCAGTGCGCCCCAGGAGTACGAGCAGTACTTC
v_call: TRBV6-5; d_call: -; j_call: TRBJ2-1; clone_size: -; cdr3_aa: CASREQGTYNEQFF; cdr3_nt: TGTGCCAGCCGAGAACAGGGAACCTACAATGAGCAGTTCTTC
v_call: TRBV2; d_call: -; j_call: TRBJ2-2; clone_size: -; cdr3_aa: CASRRLRDTGELFF; cdr3_nt: TGTGCCAGCAGGAGACTGCGCGACACCGGGGAGCTGTTTTTT
v_call: TRBV7-2; d_call: -; j_call: TRBJ1-3; clone_size: -; cdr3_aa: CASSSGHSGNTIYF; cdr3_nt: TGTGCCAGCAGCTCGGGACATTCTGGAAACACCATATATTTT
v_call: TRBV5-1; d_call: -; j_call: TRBJ2-3; clone_size: -; cdr3_aa: CASSTGRGTDTQYF; cdr3_nt: TGCGCCAGCAGTACAGGGAGGGGCACAGATACGCAGTATTTT
v_call: TRBV25-1; d_call: -; j_call: TRBJ1-2; clone_size: -; cdr3_aa: CASSESLPGRGYTF; cdr3_nt: TGTGCCAGCAGTGAATCTCTGCCAGGGCGCGGCTACACCTTC
v_call: TRBV28; d_call: TRBD2; j_call: TRBJ2-1; clone_size: once; cdr3_aa: CASSVLQRGLAGGPQQFF; cdr3_nt: TGTGCCAGCAGCGTTCTCCAGCGGGGCTTAGCGGGAGGGCCACAGCAGTTCTTC
v_call: TRBV30; d_call: -; j_call: TRBJ2-2; clone_size: -; cdr3_aa: CAWRVTGELFF; cdr3_nt: TGTGCCTGGAGGGTGACCGGGGAGCTGTTTTTT
v_call: TRBV11-3; d_call: TRBD2; j_call: TRBJ2-1; clone_size: -; cdr3_aa: CASSVRLAGGENEQFF; cdr3_nt: TGTGCCAGCAGCGTAAGACTAGCGGGAGGGGAGAATGAGCAGTTCTTC
v_call: TRBV5-4; d_call: TRBD1; j_call: TRBJ2-7; clone_size: -; cdr3_aa: CASSRTGSSSYEQYF; cdr3_nt: TGTGCCAGCAGCAGGACAGGGTCAAGTTCCTACGAGCAGTACTTC
v_call: TRBV10-2; d_call: -; j_call: TRBJ1-6; clone_size: -; cdr3_aa: CASSDQGSYNSPLHF; cdr3_nt: TGCGCCAGCAGTGACCAGGGATCGTACAATTCACCCCTCCACTTT